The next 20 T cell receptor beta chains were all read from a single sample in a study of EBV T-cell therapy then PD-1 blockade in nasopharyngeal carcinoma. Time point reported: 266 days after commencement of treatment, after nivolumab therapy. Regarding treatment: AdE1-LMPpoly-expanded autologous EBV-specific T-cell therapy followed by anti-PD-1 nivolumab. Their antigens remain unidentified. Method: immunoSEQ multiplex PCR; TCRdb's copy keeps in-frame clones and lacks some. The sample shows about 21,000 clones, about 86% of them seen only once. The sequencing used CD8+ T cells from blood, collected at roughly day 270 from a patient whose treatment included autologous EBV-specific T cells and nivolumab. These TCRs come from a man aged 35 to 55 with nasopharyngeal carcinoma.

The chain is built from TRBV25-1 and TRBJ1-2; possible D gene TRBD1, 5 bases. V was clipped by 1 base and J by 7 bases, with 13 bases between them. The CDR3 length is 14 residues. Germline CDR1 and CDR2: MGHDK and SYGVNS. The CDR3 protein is CASSESGGRFGYTF. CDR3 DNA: TGTGCCAGCAGTGAATCTGGGGGAAGGTTTGGCTACACCTTC.

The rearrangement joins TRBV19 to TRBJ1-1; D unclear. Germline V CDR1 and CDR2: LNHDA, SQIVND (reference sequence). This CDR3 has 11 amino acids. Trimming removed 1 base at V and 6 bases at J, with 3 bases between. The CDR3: CASSIVAEAFF. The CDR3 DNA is TGTGCCAGTAGTATAGTGGCTGAAGCTTTCTTT.

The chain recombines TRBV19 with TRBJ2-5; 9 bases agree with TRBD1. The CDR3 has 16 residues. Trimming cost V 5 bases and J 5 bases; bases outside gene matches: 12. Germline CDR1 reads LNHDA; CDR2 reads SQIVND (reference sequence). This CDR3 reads CASSDPGQGEEETQYF. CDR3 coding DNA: TGTGCCAGTAGTGATCCGGGACAGGGAGAGGAGGAGACCCAGTACTTC.

The CDR3 DNA reads as TGTGCCAGCAGTTTTTACGGACAGGGCACAGATACGCAGTATTTT. It yields the protein CASSFYGQGTDTQYF. V gene TRBV27 combines with J gene TRBJ2-3, with 7 bases aligning to TRBD1. V lost 3 bases to trimming and J lost 1 base; unmatched junction nucleotides: 4. This CDR3 has 15 residues. Germline V gene lookup returns CDR1 MNHEY and CDR2 SMNVEV (reference sequence).

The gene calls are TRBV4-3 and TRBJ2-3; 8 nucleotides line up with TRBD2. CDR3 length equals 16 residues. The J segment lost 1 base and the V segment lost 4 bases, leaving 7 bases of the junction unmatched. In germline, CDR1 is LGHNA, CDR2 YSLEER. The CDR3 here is CASSRPVAGRTDTQYF. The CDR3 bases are TGCGCCAGCAGCCGCCCGGTAGCGGGGCGCACAGATACGCAGTATTTT.

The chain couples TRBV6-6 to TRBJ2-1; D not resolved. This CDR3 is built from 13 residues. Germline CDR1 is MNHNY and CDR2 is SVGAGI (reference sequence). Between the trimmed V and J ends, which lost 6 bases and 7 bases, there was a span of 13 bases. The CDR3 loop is CASSQEEKNEQFF. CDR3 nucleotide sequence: TGTGCCAGCAGCCAAGAAGAAAAGAATGAGCAGTTCTTC.

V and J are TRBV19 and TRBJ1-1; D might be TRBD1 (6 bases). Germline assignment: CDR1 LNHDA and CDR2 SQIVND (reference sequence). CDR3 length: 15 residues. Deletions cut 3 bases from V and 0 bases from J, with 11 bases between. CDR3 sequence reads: CASSMGGLLNTEAFF. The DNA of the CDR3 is TGTGCCAGTAGTATGGGGGGCCTACTGAACACTGAAGCTTTCTTT.

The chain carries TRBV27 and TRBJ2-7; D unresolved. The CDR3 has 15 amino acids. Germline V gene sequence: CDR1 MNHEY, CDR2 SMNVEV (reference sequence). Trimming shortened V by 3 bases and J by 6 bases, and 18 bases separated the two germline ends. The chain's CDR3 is CASSLASTFGAEQYF. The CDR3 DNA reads TGTGCCAGCAGTTTGGCTTCGACTTTCGGCGCCGAGCAGTACTTC.

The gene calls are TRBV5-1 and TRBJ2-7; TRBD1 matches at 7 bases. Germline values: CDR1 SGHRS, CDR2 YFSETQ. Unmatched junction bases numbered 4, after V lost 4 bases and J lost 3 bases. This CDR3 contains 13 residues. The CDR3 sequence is CASSPSGGYEQYF. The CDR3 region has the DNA TGCGCCAGCAGCCCCTCAGGGGGCTACGAGCAGTACTTC.

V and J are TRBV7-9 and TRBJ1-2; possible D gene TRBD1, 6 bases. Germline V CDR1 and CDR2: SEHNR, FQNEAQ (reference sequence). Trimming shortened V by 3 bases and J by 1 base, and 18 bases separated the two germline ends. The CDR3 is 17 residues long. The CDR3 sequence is CASSLTGGERDNYGYTF. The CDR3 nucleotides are TGTGCCAGCAGCTTGACAGGAGGGGAAAGGGATAACTATGGCTACACCTTC.

CDR3 sequence: CASSEGDRLYEQYF. The CDR3 DNA follows: TGTGCCAGCAGTGAAGGGGACAGGCTGTACGAGCAGTACTTC. The chain combines TRBV28 with TRBJ2-7, with 8 bases fitting TRBD1. The CDR3 sequence is 14 residues long. The junction had 7 bases not matched to a gene; V was cut back by 5 bases and J by 4 bases. Germline assignment: CDR1 MDHEN and CDR2 SYDVKM.

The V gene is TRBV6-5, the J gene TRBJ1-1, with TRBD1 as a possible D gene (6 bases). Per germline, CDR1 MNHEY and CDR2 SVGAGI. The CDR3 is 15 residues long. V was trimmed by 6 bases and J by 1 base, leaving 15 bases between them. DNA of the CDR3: TGTGCCAGCAGCCCCGGGACAACGAGGAACACTGAAGCTTTCTTT. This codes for CASSPGTTRNTEAFF.

CDR3 protein: CASSVETGGNSPLHF. CDR3 nucleotide sequence: TGTGCCAGCAGTGTGGAAACAGGCGGGAATTCACCCCTCCACTTT. J is TRBJ1-6 and V is TRBV6-4, with D perhaps matching TRBD1 (5 bases). V lost 4 bases to trimming and J lost 7 bases, with 14 bases between them. Germline assignment: CDR1 MRHNA and CDR2 SNTAGT. The CDR3 has 15 residues.

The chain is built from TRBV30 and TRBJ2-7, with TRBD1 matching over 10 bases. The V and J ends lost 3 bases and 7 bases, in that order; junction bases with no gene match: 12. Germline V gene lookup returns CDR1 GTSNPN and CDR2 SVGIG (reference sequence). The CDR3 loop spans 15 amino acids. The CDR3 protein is CAWRAGTGVLREQYF. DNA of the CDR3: TGTGCCTGGAGGGCCGGGACAGGGGTTCTAAGAGAGCAGTACTTC.

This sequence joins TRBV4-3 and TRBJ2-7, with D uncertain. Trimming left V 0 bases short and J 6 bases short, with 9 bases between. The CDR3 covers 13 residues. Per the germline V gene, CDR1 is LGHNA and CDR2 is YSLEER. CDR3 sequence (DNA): TGCGCCAGCAGCCAAGATTCAGGTGGCGAGCAGTACTTC. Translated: CASSQDSGGEQYF.

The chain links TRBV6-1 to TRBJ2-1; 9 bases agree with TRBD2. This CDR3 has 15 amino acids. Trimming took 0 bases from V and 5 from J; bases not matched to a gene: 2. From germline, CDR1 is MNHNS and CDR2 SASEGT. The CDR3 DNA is TGTGCCAGCAGTGAAGCGGCGGGGGGGCACAATGAGCAGTTCTTC. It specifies CASSEAAGGHNEQFF.

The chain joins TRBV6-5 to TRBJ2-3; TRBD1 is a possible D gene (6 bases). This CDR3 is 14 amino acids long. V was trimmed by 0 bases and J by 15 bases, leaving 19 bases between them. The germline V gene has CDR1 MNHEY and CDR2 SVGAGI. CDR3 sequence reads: CASSYSGSGGSVYF. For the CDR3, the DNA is TGTGCCAGCAGTTACTCGGGGAGTGGGGGCTCCGTATATTTT.

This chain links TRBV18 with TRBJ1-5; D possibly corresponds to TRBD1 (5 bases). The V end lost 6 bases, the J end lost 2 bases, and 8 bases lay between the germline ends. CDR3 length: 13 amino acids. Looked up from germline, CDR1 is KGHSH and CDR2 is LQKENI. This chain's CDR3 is CASSRGGNQPQHF. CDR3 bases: TGTGCCAGCTCGCGGGGGGGCAATCAGCCCCAGCATTTT.

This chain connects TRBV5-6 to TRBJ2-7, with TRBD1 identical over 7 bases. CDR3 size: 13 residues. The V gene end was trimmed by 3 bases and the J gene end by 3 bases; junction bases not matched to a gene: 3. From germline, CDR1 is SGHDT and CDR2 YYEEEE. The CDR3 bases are TGTGCCAGCAGCTACGGGACAGACTACGAGCAGTACTTC. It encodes CASSYGTDYEQYF.

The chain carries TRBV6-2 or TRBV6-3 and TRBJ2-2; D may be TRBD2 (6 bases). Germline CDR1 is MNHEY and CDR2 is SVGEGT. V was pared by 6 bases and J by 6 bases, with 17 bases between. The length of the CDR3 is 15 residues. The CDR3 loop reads CASSGRGDSAGELFF. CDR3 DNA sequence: TGTGCCAGCAGCGGGCGGGGCGATTCGGCCGGGGAGCTGTTTTTT.